This TCR beta chain comes out of a study of CD8+ T cells in alopecia areata (dated by TCRdb to the late 2010s). At the level of the whole study: In both human patients and the C3H/HeJ mouse model, the study applied high-throughput TCRbeta sequencing to look at T cell clonal expansion in alopecia areata. Scalp clonality was compared among normal scalp (n=4), patchy alopecia areata scalp (n=8), and alopecia totalis/universalis scalp (n=8). In humans, TCRbeta sequencing was performed on scalp tissue and on sorted CD4+ and CD8+ peripheral blood T cells from healthy controls and from patients with patchy or totalis/universalis alopecia areata. RNA was extracted with the PAXgene miRNA kit for fixed scalp, the miRNeasy kit for PBMCs, and the RNeasy kit for mouse skin. Amplification of TCRbeta CDR3 regions was done by immunoSEQ multiplex PCR using 35 Vbeta forward primers and 13 Jbeta reverse primers.

Library preparation used the immunoSEQ multiplex PCR assay. For TCR sequencing, RNA was extracted from every sample and reverse transcribed into cDNA to serve as template. SuperScript III was used for first-strand cDNA synthesis, primed with a 2:1 mix of oligo-dT and random hexamers. A synthetic immune receptor repertoire was used to measure amplification bias, and any remaining bias was corrected computationally. Per the authors' processing: Raw reads were preprocessed for error removal, and CDR3 was defined according to IMGT conventions as running from the conserved cysteine to phenylalanine. Clonality was computed as 1 minus the Shannon entropy, with the entropy normalized by log2 of the number of productive unique TCRs. Whether scalp clones were CD4 or CD8 was inferred by matching scalp TCRbeta sequences against CD4 and CD8 repertoires sorted from blood. TCRdb's version of the immuneACCESS table is confined to in-frame rearrangements and falls short of the full clone set. An unresolved V gene accounts for under half of the shortfall where checked; the remainder is of unknown origin. V and J calls and clone size are given by that table; D and trimming were obtained from the DNA. The sample table shows 100,000 to 150,000 clones, and around 50% are seen once. About 11% of the sample is in the top ten clones.

Findings and caveats that apply to the study as a whole: Higher clonality and more expanded CD8+ clones were observed in lesional scalp than in normal scalp, particularly in alopecia totalis/universalis, a finding suggestive of antigenic drive. Resident alphabeta T cells in normal human skin are also sequenced, complicating scalp TCR repertoire analysis, unlike mouse skin dominated by gammadelta T cells. Shared TCR sequences between patients were less evident than in mice, which may be partly attributable to HLA diversity in the patient population.

A word on this clone: Its antigen is not yet known. Nothing much larger sits one base from this clone, and base qualities are not available.

Lesional scalp punch biopsies and peripheral blood were collected from alopecia areata patients. PBMCs were separated by density centrifugation and stained for CD3, CD4 and CD8, after which CD4+ and CD8+ T cells were sorted on a FACSAria. Alopecia areata patients who were not treated were recruited through a multicenter biomarker study. In four or five patients from the biomarker study, the blood CD8+ T cells went through an additional sort into NKG2D-low and NKG2D-high fractions. CDR1 GTSNPN and CDR2 SVGIG are derived from the germline V gene (reference sequence). Taken from cysteine to phenylalanine, the CDR3 has 12 residues. Just the 36-base CDR3 DNA is kept, in frame starting at base 1. Deletion took 3 bases off V and 2 bases off J, with a span of 7 bases between the germline ends.

The source is a human donor with alopecia areata. The specimen was NKG2D-low CD8+ T cells sorted from blood. Sample cell subset or site, as interpreted from the label and publication: sorted CD8+ NKG2D-low blood T cells. This chain is built from TRBV30 and TRBJ1-1, with TRBD1 perhaps the D gene, on 5 matching bases. The CDR3 region has the sequence CAWRTVNTEAFF. In nucleotide form, the sequence is TGTGCCTGGAGGACAGTCAACACTGAAGCTTTCTTT.